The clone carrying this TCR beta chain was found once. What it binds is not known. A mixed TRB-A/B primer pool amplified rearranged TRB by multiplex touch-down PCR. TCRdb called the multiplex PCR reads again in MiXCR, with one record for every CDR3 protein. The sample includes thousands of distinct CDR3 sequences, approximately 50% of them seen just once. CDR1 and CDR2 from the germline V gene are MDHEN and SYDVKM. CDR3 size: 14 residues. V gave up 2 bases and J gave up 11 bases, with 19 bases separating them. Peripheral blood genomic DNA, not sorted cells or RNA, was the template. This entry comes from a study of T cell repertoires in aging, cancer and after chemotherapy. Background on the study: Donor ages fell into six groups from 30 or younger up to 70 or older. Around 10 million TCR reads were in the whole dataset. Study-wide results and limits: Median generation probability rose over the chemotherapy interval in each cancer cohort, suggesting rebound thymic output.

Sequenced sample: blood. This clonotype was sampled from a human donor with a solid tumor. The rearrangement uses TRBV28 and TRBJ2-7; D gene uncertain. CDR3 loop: CASSLATLRRRKYF. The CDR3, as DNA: TGTGCCAGCAGTTTAGCCACTCTCAGGCGAAGGAAGTACTTC.